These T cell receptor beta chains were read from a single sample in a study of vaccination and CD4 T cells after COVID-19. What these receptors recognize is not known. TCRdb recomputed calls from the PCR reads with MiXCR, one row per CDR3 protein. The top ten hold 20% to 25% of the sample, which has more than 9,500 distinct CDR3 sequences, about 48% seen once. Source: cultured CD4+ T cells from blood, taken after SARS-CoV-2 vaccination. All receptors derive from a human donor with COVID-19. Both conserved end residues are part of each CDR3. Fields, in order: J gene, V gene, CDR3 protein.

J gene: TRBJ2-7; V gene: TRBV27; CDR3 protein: CASSLSPGSIRYEQYF
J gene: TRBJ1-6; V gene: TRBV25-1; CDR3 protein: CASSEKTPGPIDSPLHF
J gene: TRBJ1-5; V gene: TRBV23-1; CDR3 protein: CASRQGFPNQPQHF
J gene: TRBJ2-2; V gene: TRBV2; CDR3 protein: CASSVMGGPNTGELFF
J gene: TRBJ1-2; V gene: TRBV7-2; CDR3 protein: CASSLAHGGAPGNYGYTF
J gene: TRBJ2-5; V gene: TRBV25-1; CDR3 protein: CASSEVRGWEETQYF
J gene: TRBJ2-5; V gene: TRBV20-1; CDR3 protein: CSARDMLRGTQETQYF
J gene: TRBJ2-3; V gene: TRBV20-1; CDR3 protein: CSAKRFGTSGSDTQYF
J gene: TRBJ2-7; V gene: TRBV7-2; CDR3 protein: CASSLRQGFYEQYF
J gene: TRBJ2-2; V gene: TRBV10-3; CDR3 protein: CAINQGPGELFF
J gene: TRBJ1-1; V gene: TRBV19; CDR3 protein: CATLPDRGVMNTEAFF
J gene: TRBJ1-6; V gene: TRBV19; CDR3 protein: CASTPIPGLKNSPLHF
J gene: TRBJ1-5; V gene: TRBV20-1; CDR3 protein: CSATPGGEGNQPQHF
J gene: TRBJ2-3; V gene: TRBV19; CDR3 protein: CASSLTGGADTQYF
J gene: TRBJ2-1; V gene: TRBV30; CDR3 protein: CAWHPGLAVNEQFF
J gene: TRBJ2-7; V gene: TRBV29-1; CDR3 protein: CSVDGGGTYEQYF
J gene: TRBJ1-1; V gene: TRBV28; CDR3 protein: CASRSPDREAPYGAFF
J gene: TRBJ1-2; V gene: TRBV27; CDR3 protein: CASSYDRGPNYGYTF
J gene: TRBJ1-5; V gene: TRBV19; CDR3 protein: CASSPTPQGNQPQHF
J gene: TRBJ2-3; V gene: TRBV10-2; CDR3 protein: CASYIGTASTDTQYF